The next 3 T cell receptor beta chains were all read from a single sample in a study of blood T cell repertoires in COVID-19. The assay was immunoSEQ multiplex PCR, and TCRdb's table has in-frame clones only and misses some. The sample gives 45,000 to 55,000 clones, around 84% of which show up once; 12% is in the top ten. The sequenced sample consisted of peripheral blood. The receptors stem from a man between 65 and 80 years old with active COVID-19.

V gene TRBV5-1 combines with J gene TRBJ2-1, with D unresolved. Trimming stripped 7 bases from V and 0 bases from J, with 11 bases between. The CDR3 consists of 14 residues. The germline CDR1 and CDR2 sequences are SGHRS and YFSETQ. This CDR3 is CASRREISYNEQFF. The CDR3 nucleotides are TGCGCCAGCCGGAGAGAAATCTCCTACAATGAGCAGTTCTTC.

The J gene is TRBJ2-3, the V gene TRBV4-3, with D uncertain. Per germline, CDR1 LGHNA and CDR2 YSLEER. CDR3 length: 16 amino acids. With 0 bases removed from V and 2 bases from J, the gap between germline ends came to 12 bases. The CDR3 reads CASSQDQAQITDTQYF. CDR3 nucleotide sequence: TGCGCCAGCAGCCAAGATCAAGCGCAGATCACAGATACGCAGTATTTT.

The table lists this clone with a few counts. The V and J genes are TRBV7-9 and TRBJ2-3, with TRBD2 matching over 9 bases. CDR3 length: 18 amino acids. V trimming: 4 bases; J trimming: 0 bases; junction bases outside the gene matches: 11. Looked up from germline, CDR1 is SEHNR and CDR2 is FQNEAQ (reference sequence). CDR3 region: CASSSGFGAGGSTDTQYF. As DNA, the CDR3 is TGTGCCAGCAGCTCAGGGTTCGGAGCGGGGGGAAGCACAGATACGCAGTATTTT.